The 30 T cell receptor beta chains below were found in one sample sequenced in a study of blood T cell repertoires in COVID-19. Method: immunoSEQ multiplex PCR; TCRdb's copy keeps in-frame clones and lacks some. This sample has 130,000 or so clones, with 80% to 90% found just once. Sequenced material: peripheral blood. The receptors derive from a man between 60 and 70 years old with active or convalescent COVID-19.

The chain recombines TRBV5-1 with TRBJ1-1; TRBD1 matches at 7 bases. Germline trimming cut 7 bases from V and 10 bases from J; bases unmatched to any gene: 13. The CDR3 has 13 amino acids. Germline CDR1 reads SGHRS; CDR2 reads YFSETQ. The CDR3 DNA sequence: TGCGCCAGCCGAGAACAGGGGAACTCAGGAGCTTTCTTT. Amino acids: CASREQGNSGAFF.

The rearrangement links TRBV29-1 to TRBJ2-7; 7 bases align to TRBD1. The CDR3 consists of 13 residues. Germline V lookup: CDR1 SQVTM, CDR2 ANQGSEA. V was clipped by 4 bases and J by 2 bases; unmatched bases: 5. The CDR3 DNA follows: TGCAGCGTTGTGGGGACAGATACCTACGAGCAGTACTTC. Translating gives CSVVGTDTYEQYF.

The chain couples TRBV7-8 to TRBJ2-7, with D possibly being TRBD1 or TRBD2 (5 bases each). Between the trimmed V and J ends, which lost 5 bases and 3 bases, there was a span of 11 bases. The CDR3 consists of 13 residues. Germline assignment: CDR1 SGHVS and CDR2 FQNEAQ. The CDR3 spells CASSREGYYEQYF. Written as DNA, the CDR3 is TGTGCCAGCAGCCGAGAGGGGTACTACGAGCAGTACTTC.

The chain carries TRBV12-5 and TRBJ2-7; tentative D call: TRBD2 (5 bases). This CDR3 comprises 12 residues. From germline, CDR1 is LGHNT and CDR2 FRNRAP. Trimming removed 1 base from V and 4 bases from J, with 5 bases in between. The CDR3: CASGLGGYEQYF. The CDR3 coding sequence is TGTGCTAGTGGTTTGGGAGGGTACGAGCAGTACTTC.

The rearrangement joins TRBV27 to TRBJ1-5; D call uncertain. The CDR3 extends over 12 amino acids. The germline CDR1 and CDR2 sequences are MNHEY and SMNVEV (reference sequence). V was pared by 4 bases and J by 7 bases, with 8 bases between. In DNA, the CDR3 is TGTGCCAGCAGTTCGCCCAGGCAGCCCCAGCATTTT. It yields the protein CASSSPRQPQHF.

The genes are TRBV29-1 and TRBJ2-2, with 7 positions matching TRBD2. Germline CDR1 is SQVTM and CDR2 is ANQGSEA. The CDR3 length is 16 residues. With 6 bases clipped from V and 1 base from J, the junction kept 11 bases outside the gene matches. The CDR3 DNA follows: TGCAGCGTCCGGGCCCCCGGGAGGCAGAACACCGGGGAGCTGTTTTTT. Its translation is CSVRAPGRQNTGELFF.

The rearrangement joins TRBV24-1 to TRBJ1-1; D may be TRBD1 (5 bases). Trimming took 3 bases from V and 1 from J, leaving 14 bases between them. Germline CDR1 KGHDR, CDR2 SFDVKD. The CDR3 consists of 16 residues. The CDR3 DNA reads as TGTGCCACCAGTGATGGGGGTCGGGAGAAGAACACTGAAGCTTTCTTT. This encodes CATSDGGREKNTEAFF.

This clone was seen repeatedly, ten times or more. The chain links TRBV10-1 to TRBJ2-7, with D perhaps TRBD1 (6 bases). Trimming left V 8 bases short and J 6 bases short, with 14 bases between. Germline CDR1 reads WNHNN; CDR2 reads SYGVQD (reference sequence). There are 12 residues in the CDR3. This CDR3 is CASGKDRSEQYF. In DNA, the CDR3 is TGCGCCAGCGGTAAAGACAGGTCCGAGCAGTACTTC.

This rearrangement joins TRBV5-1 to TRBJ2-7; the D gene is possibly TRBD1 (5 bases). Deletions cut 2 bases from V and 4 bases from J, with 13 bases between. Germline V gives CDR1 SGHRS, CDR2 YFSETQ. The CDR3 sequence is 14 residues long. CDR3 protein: CASSFAGRDYEQYF. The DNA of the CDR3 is TGCGCCAGCAGCTTTGCAGGGCGCGATTACGAGCAGTACTTC.

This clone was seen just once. In DNA, the CDR3 is TGTGCCAGCAGTTTCGGCAGGGTGAACACTGAAGCTTTCTTT. It yields the protein CASSFGRVNTEAFF. V usage is TRBV28 and J usage is TRBJ1-1; a possible D gene is TRBD1 (5 bases). The CDR3 has 14 residues. Trimming shortened V by 3 bases and J by 0 bases, and 8 bases separated the two germline ends. From germline, CDR1 is MDHEN and CDR2 SYDVKM. Full variable domain (missing parts from reference TRBV28 and TRBJ1-1): DVKVTQSSRYLVKRTGEKVFLECVQDMDHENMFWYRQDPGLGLRLIYFSYDVKMKEKGDIPEGYSVSREKKERFSLILESASTNQTSMYLCASSFGRVNTEAFFGQGTRLTVV.

The CDR3 reads CASSFGGQGYEQYF. The CDR3 region has the DNA TGTGCCAGCAGTTTTGGGGGACAGGGCTACGAGCAGTACTTC. The V gene is TRBV28, the J gene TRBJ2-7, with TRBD1 matching over 9 bases. This CDR3 has 14 residues. Per germline, CDR1 MDHEN and CDR2 SYDVKM. Trimming at V came to 3 bases and at J to 3 bases, leaving 3 bases not matched to a gene. The whole variable domain, remainder taken from reference TRBV28 and TRBJ2-7, is DVKVTQSSRYLVKRTGEKVFLECVQDMDHENMFWYRQDPGLGLRLIYFSYDVKMKEKGDIPEGYSVSREKKERFSLILESASTNQTSMYLCASSFGGQGYEQYFGPGTRLTVT.

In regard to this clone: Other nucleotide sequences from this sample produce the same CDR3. The CDR3 region has the DNA TGTGCCAGCAGTTTAGGACAGGGTAATGAAAAACTGTTTTTT. This translates into CASSLGQGNEKLFF. The J gene is TRBJ1-4, the V gene TRBV28; the match to TRBD1 covers 8 bases. CDR3 length equals 14 residues. Trimming cost V 2 bases and J 4 bases; bases outside gene matches: 0. Germline CDR1 reads MDHEN; CDR2 reads SYDVKM.

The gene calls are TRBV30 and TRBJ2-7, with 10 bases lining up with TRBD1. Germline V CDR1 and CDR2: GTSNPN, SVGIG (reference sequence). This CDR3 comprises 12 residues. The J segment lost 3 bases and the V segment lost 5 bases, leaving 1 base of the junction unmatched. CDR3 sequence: CAWDRGLYEQYF. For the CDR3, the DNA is TGTGCCTGGGACAGGGGGCTCTACGAGCAGTACTTC.

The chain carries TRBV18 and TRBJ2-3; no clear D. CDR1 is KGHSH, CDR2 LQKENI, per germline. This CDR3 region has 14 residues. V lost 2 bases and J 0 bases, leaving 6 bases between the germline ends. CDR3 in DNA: TGTGCCAGCTCACCAGTGGGCAGCACAGATACGCAGTATTTT. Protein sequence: CASSPVGSTDTQYF. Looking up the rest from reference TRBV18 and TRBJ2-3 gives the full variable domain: NAGVMQNPRHLVRRRGQEARLRCSPMKGHSHVYWYRQLPEEGLKFMVYLQKENIIDESGMPKERFSAEFPKEGPSILRIQQVVRGDSAAYFCASSPVGSTDTQYFGPGTRLTVL.

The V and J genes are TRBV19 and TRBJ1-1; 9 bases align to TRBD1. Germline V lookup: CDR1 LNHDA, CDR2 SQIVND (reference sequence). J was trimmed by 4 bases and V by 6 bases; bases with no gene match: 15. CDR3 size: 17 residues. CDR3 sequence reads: CASSRLQGADSLTEAFF. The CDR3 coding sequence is TGTGCCAGTAGCAGACTACAGGGGGCGGACTCACTCACTGAAGCTTTCTTT.

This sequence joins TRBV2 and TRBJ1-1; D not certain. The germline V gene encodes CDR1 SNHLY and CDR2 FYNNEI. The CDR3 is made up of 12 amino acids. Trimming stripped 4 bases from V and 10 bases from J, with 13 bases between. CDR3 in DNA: TGTGCCAGCAGTGGGTCGATCTTGAGAGCTTTCTTT. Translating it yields CASSGSILRAFF.

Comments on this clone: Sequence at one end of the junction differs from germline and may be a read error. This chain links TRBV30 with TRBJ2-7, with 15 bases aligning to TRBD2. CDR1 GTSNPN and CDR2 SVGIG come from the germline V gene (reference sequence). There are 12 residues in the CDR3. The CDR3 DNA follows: TGTGCCTGTACCGGGACTAGCGGGAGGTTAGACTTC. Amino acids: CACTGTSGRLDF.

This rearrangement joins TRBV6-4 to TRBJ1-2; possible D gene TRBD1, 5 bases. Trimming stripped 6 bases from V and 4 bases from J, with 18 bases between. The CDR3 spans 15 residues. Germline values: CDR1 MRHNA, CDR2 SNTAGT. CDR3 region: CASRPKISGVYGYTF. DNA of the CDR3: TGTGCCAGCAGGCCAAAGATATCGGGGGTCTATGGCTACACCTTC.

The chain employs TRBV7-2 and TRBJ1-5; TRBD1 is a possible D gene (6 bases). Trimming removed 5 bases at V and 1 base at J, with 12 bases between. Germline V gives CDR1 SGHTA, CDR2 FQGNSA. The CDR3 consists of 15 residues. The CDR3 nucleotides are TGTGCCAGCAGCCCGGGACACCTGAGCAATCAGCCCCAGCATTTT. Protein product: CASSPGHLSNQPQHF.

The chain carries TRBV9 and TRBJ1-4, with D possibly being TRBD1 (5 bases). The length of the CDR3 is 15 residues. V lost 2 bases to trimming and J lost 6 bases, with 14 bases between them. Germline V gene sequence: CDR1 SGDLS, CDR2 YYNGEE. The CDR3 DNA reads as TGTGCCAGCAGCGTTGCGGCAGGGACTTATGAAAAACTGTTTTTT. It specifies CASSVAAGTYEKLFF.

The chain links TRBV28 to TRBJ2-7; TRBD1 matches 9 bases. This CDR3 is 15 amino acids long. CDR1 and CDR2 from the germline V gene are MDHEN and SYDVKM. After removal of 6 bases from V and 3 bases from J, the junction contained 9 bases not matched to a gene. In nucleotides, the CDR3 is TGTGCCAGCAGAAATCGAGGACAGGGGAACTACGAGCAGTACTTC. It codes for CASRNRGQGNYEQYF.

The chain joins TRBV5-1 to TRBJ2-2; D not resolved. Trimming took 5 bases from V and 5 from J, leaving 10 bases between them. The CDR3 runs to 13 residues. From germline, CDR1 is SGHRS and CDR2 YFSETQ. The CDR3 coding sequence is TGCGCCAGCAGTCCAAGACAAACCGGGGAGCTGTTTTTT. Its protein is CASSPRQTGELFF.

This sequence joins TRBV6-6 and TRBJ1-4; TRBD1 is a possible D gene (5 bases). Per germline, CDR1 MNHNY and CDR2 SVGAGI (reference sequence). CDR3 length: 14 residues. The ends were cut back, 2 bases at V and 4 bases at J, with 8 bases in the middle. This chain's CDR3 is CASSYDRSNEKLFF. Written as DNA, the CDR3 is TGTGCCAGCAGTTACGACAGAAGTAATGAAAAACTGTTTTTT.

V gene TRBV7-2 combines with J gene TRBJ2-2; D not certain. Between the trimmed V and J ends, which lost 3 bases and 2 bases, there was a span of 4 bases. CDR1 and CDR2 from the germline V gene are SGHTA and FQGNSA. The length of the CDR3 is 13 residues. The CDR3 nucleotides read TGTGCCAGCAGCTTCCTAAACACCGGGGAGCTGTTTTTT. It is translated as CASSFLNTGELFF.

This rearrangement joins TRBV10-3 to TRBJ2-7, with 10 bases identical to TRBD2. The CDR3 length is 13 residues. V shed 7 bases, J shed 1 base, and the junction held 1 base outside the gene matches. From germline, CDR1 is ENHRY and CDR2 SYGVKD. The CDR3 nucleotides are TGTGCCATCAAGACTAGCGGGTCCTACGAGCAGTACTTC. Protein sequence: CAIKTSGSYEQYF.

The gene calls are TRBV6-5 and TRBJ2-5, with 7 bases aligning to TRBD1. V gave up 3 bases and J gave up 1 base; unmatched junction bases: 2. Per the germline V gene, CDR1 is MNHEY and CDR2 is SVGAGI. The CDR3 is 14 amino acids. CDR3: CASSYDRVQETQYF. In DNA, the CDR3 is TGTGCCAGCAGTTATGACAGGGTCCAAGAGACCCAGTACTTC.

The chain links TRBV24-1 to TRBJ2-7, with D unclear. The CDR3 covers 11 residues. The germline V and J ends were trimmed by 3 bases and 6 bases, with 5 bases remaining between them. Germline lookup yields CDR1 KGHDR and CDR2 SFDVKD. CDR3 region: CATSDGGEQYF. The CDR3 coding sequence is TGTGCCACCAGTGATGGCGGCGAGCAGTACTTC.

The CDR3 reads CASSYSRDRVGNTIYF. Here the CDR3 DNA reads TGTGCCAGCAGTTACTCCCGGGACAGGGTTGGCAACACCATATATTTT. The V call is TRBV6-5, the J call TRBJ1-3; 9 bases align to TRBD1. J was trimmed by 7 bases and V by 0 bases; bases with no gene match: 7. The CDR3 totals 16 residues. The germline V gene encodes CDR1 MNHEY and CDR2 SVGAGI.

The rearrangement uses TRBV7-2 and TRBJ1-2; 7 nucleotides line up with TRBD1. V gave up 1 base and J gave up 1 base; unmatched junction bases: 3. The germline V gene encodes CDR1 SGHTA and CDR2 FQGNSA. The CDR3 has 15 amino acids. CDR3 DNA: TGTGCCAGCAGCTTAGGTCACAGGGGTAACTATGGCTACACCTTC. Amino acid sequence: CASSLGHRGNYGYTF.

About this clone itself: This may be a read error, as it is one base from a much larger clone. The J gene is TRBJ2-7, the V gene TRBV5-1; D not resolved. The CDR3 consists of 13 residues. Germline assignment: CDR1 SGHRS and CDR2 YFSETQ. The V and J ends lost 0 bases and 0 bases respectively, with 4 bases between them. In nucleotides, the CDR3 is TGCGCCAGCAGCTTGGACATCTCCTACGAGCAGTACTTC. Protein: CASSLDISYEQYF.